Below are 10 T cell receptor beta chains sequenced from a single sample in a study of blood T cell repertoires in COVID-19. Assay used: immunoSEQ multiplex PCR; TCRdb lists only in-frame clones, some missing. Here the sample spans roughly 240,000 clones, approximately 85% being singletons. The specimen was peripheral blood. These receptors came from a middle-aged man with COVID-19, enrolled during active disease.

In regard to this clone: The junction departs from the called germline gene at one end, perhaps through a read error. The CDR3 loop reads CASSLRPHRGAVF. The CDR3 DNA sequence: TGTGCCAGCAGCTTAAGGCCACACCGGGGAGCTGTTTTT. This chain uses TRBV11-3 with TRBJ2-2; a weak D match, TRBD2 (5 bases). There are 13 residues in the CDR3. The germline V gene has CDR1 SGHNT and CDR2 YENEEA. Using reference TRBV11-3 and TRBJ2-2 for the parts outside the CDR3, the full variable domain is EAGVVQSPRYKIIEKKQPVAFWCNPISGHNTLYWYLQNLGQGPELLIRYENEEAVDDSQLPKDRFSAERLKGVDSTLKIQPAELGDSAVYLCASSLRPHRGAVFGEGSRLTVL.

The CDR3 loop reads CASSSGQGLTGELFF. As DNA, the CDR3 is TGTGCCAGCAGTTCGGGACAGGGCCTCACCGGGGAGCTGTTTTTT. The chain is built from TRBV28 and TRBJ2-2; 9 nucleotides align to TRBD1. J lost 4 bases, V lost 4 bases, and 4 bases had no gene match. Looked up from germline, CDR1 is MDHEN and CDR2 is SYDVKM. The CDR3 spans 15 residues.

As DNA, the CDR3 is TGTGCCAGCAACGCCGGGACAGGCACAGATACGCAGTATTTT. Its protein is CASNAGTGTDTQYF. This rearrangement joins TRBV9 to TRBJ2-3; the match to TRBD1 covers 7 bases. This CDR3 has 14 amino acids. V was pared by 6 bases and J by 1 base, with 5 bases of the junction left unmatched. The germline V gene encodes CDR1 SGDLS and CDR2 YYNGEE. Variable domain in full (rest from reference TRBV9 and TRBJ2-3): DSGVTQTPKHLITATGQRVTLRCSPRSGDLSVYWYQQSLDQGLQFLIQYYNGEERAKGNILERFSAQQFPDLHSELNLSSLELGDSALYFCASNAGTGTDTQYFGPGTRLTVL.

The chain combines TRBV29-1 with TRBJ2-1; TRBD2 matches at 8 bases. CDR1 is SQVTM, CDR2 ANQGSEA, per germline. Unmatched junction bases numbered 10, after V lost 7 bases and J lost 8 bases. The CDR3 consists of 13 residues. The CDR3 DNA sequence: TGCAGCGCTGGGAGGACTAGCCGAGATGAGCAGTTCTTC. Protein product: CSAGRTSRDEQFF.

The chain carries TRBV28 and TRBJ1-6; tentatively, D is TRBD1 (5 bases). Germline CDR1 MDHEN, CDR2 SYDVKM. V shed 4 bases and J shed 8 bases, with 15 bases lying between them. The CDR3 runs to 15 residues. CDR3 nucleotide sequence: TGTGCCAGCAGTTCCCAGGACAAAGCTCATTCACCCCTCCACTTT. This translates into CASSSQDKAHSPLHF.

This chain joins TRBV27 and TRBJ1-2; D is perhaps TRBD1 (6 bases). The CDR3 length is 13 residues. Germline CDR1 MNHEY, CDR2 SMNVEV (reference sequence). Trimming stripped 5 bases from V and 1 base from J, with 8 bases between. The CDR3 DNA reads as TGTGCCAGCAGTCAGGACAGTAACTATGGCTACACCTTC. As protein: CASSQDSNYGYTF.

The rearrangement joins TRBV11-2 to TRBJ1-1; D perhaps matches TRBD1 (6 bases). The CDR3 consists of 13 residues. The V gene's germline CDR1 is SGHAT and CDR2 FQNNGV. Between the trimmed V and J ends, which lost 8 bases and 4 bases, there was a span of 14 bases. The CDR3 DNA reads TGTGCCAGCGCGGGGGGGCCGAGCACTGAAGCTTTCTTT. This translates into CASAGGPSTEAFF.

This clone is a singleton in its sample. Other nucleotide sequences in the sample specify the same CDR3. DNA of the CDR3: TGTGCCAGCAGCTTAGGGGACAGGAGGAACACTGAAGCTTTCTTT. Its protein is CASSLGDRRNTEAFF. The chain combines TRBV7-2 with TRBJ1-1; 8 bases fit TRBD1. The V gene end was trimmed by 1 base and the J gene end by 1 base; junction bases not matched to a gene: 2. The CDR3 contains 15 residues. In germline, CDR1 is SGHTA, CDR2 FQGNSA.

The CDR3, as DNA: TGTGCCAGTTCAGGGGTAGGCCAGCCCCAGCATTTT. The encoded protein is CASSGVGQPQHF. The chain couples TRBV12-3 or TRBV12-4 to TRBJ1-5; D perhaps matches TRBD1 (6 bases). The CDR3 sequence is 12 residues long. Trimming pared 9 bases from V and 7 bases from J, leaving 13 bases between.

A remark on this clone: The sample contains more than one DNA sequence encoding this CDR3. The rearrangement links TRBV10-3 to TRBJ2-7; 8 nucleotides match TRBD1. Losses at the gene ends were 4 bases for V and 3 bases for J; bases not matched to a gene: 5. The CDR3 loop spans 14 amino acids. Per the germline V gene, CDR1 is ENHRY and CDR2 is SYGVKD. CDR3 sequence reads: CAISAGTGYYEQYF. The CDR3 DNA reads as TGTGCCATCAGTGCCGGGACAGGATACTACGAGCAGTACTTC.